This T cell receptor (beta chain) was obtained from a study of CD8+CD57+ T cells in acquired aplastic anemia. Broader study findings: Patients had roughly 31 CD8+ CDR3 sequences in common with controls (the shared set).

The CDR3 spans 15 residues. The junction had 11 bases not matched to a gene; V was cut back by 6 bases and J by 10 bases. This clonotype was detected ten times or more. Its antigen is currently unknown. Patients chosen for sequencing had CD8+CD57+ cells that had expanded, as shown by flow cytometry. CDR3 and TCR beta VDJ profiling relied on a genomic DNA template. TCRdb re-called the reads with MiXCR, one entry per CDR3 protein. The sample contains about 200,000 distinct CDR3 sequences, about half of which appear only once. The receptor's source is a human donor with aplastic anemia. Sequenced: sorted CD4+, CD8+, or CD8+CD57+ T cells (not recorded which) from PBMCs. The chain recombines TRBV12-3 or TRBV12-4 with TRBJ1-4; 10 bases map to TRBD1. CDR3 region: CASSPTGTGVGKLFF. CDR3 bases: TGTGCCAGCAGCCCAACGGGGACAGGGGTTGGAAAACTGTTTTTT.